This entry describes one T cell receptor (beta chain). What antigen it recognizes has not been identified. Base quality data are lacking; no much larger clone is found one base away. Genomic DNA was isolated using the Qiagen DNeasy kit from unsorted PBMCs as well as from negatively selected CD4+ and CD8+ fractions. TCR beta CDR3 regions were amplified by immunoSEQ multiplex PCR using primers annealing to V and J segments. A synthetic immune receptor repertoire was used to minimize amplification bias, and remaining bias was computationally removed after sequencing. The study's processing was this. Custom Python scripts were used to quantify repertoire diversity as the Shannon entropy index. Unsorted, CD4+ and CD8+ repertoires were analyzed separately, except for combined analyses in which CD4+ and CD8+ sequences were merged in silico. A clone counted as expanded when the clone's frequency after treatment rose at least 2-fold relative to C1D1, and clones undetected at baseline were given a pseudocount of 0.5. Clones with 0 or 1 copy at C1D1 were defined as singleton clones, while clones with 2 or more copies were defined as non-singleton clones. Clones expanded in unsorted samples were labelled as CD4+, CD8+ or unknown by matching protein sequences in sorted samples from the same patient. Wilcoxon tests were applied to paired samples to test diversity changes from C1D1 to C4D1. TCRdb stores this immuneACCESS table with in-frame sequences only. Part of the clones is absent; in the studies checked, under half of the shortfall reflects unresolved V genes, and no reason is known for the rest. D and trimming were read from the DNA, whereas the V and J calls and clone size are those reported in that table. Across this sample there are more than 75,000 clones, with about 92% seen only once. The top ten clones comprise 2% of the sample.

The data were taken from a study of PD-1 blockade in classical Hodgkin lymphoma (dated by TCRdb to 2018 to 2021). Turning to the overall study: Nivolumab dosing was 3 mg/kg intravenously every 2 weeks, continuing until either disease progression or unacceptable toxicity. A peripheral blood immune signature of response to PD-1 blockade in classical Hodgkin lymphoma was defined using TCR beta sequencing and CyTOF.

What the authors observed across the whole study: By C4D1, a significant rise was seen in CD4+ TCR diversity but not in CD8+ TCR diversity (p=0.0027 vs p=0.16), and the rise was most apparent among complete responders (p=0.02). The study covered only a single clinical trial cohort, and the causes of the repertoire differences, possibly disease activity or prior therapy, were still not defined. Lower diversity was observed in patients in whom nivolumab was started less than 1 year after ASCT, and these patients were excluded from later analyses so that confounding by immune reconstitution would be avoided. Baseline TCR diversity was reported to be lower in newly diagnosed patients than in healthy donors and to be lower still in relapsed/refractory patients. Trial patients with a complete response had baseline diversity similar to that of newly diagnosed patients, while partial responders and progressors had significantly lower diversity.

Per the publication, the time point label means: cycle 4 day 1 (C4D1), after 6 weeks of nivolumab. Every trial patient had relapsed after autologous stem cell transplantation, and cohorts A, B and C differed in prior brentuximab vedotin exposure. The trial cohort comprised 56 patients with relapsed/refractory classical Hodgkin lymphoma whose best overall responses were complete response, partial response or progressive disease. In the multi-cohort phase II CheckMate 205 trial, trial patients received single-agent nivolumab. Best overall response was determined by an independent review committee according to the 2007 International Working Group response criteria. PBMCs from the trial were collected at three points: immediately before nivolumab initiation (C1D1), and during therapy at cycle 2 day 1 and cycle 4 day 1. After peripheral blood was drawn into 8 mL Vacutainer Cell Preparation Tubes, PBMCs were isolated by centrifugation and then cryopreserved.

Counted from cysteine to phenylalanine, this CDR3 has 15 amino acids. Just the 45-base CDR3 DNA is kept, in frame starting at base 1. At the junction V is shortened by 5 bases and J by 2 bases, with 13 bases in between. The germline V gene encodes CDR1 SEHNR and CDR2 FQNEAQ (reference sequence). The clonotype comes from a human donor with classical Hodgkin lymphoma. The chain joins TRBV7-9 to TRBJ1-3; 6 matching bases give a weak D call of TRBD1. The sample here was peripheral blood mononuclear cells (PBMCs), taken before the fourth cycle of nivolumab. The DNA is TGTGCCAGCAGCCCGGGGGGGGCGCCTGGAAACACCATATATTTT. This encodes CASSPGGAPGNTIYF.